This T cell receptor beta chain was identified in a study of monozygotic twins with inflammatory bowel disease. Of note for this clonotype: Its antigen is not known.

The unique tags termed UMIs, each holding a 6-nucleotide sample barcode, were added by means of template switching. TCRdb re-called the 5' RACE reads and catalogs CDR3 proteins one per entry, DNA excluded. Here the sample table reports under 200,000 distinct CDR3 sequences. Germline CDR1 reads SGHRS; CDR2 reads YFSETQ. The CDR3 is 15 amino acids. Whole-study findings and limits: For IBD patients, clonotypes shared with others were fewer than for healthy twins, especially with disease activity. The study found lower TCRbeta diversity (inverse Simpson) in IBD patients than in healthy co-twins.

Sequencing used blood. V gene TRBV5-1 combines with J gene TRBJ2-2. The sequence derives from a human donor with ulcerative colitis or Crohn's disease, or a healthy co-twin of an affected twin (not recorded which). This chain's CDR3 is CASSLALANTGELFF.